This entry lists 9 T cell receptor beta chains sequenced from one sample in a study of cytomegalovirus exposure and HLA in healthy donors. Amplification used 60 Vbeta primers and 13 Jbeta primers. Clones were sequenced by immunoSEQ multiplex PCR, and TCRdb holds only the in-frame ones, with some missing. The sample includes fewer than 250,000 clones, roughly four fifths of them seen just once. The source material was PBMCs. The receptors here all came from a girl under 18 in good health and CMV-seronegative.

This clone showed up just a few times. The gene calls are TRBV5-6 and TRBJ1-1, with no clear D. Trimming removed 7 bases from V and 0 bases from J, with 13 bases in between. The CDR3 spans 14 residues. Germline lookup yields CDR1 SGHDT and CDR2 YYEEEE. The CDR3 nucleotides are TGTGCCAGCGGTCTACCCCTCATGAACACTGAAGCTTTCTTT. This gives the protein CASGLPLMNTEAFF.

This chain uses TRBV5-1 with TRBJ1-3; D uncertain. Germline assignment: CDR1 SGHRS and CDR2 YFSETQ. V lost 7 bases to trimming and J lost 4 bases, with 12 bases between them. The CDR3 consists of 13 residues. Here the CDR3 DNA reads TGCGCCAGCGGTTCAGGCGACGGAAACACCATATATTTT. Translating it yields CASGSGDGNTIYF.

The CDR3, as DNA: TGTGCCGGAGAACGGACTTCGAACACTGAAGCTTTCTTT. Residues: CAGERTSNTEAFF. The chain employs TRBV30 and TRBJ1-1, with unresolved D. The CDR3 contains 13 residues. CDR1 and CDR2 from the germline V gene are GTSNPN and SVGIG (reference sequence). V was cut by 8 bases and J by 1 base, with 14 bases left in between.

The rearrangement uses TRBV5-1 and TRBJ1-1; possible D gene TRBD1, 5 bases. Trimming took off 0 bases at V and 5 bases at J, with 11 bases between the two ends. The germline V gene has CDR1 SGHRS and CDR2 YFSETQ. The CDR3 runs 14 residues. In DNA, the CDR3 is TGCGCCAGCAGCTTGGTGGGGCAGGGTACTGAAGCTTTCTTT. Amino acids: CASSLVGQGTEAFF.

The rearrangement links TRBV7-6 to TRBJ2-2; D might be TRBD1 (6 bases). The CDR3 is 15 residues long. CDR1 and CDR2 from the germline V gene are SGHVS and FNYEAQ. The V end was cut by 1 base, the J end by 8 bases, with 14 bases between. CDR3 nucleotides: TGTGCCAGCAGCTTAGTGGGCAGGGGCCTGGGGGAGCTGTTTTTT. Protein product: CASSLVGRGLGELFF.

V and J are TRBV6-6 and TRBJ2-7; 9 nucleotides line up with TRBD1. Per the germline V gene, CDR1 is MNHNY and CDR2 is SVGAGI (reference sequence). CDR3 length: 15 residues. V shed 6 bases and J 3 bases; nucleotides not matched to a gene: 9. In DNA form, the CDR3 reads TGTGCCAGCAGCAAGTCAAGGACAGGGGACTACGAGCAGTACTTC. It encodes CASSKSRTGDYEQYF.

This rearrangement joins TRBV4-1 to TRBJ1-1, with 9 bases lining up with TRBD1. Looked up from germline, CDR1 is MGHRA and CDR2 is YSYEKL. Trimming cost V 4 bases and J 1 base; bases outside gene matches: 4. This CDR3 is built from 15 residues. CDR3 DNA sequence: TGCGCCAGCAGCCCCTCACAGGGGGCGAACACTGAAGCTTTCTTT. This codes for CASSPSQGANTEAFF.

The chain recombines TRBV19 with TRBJ1-6; D gene ambiguous. This CDR3 is built from 13 residues. Trimming removed 5 bases at V and 6 bases at J, with 8 bases between. Germline loops: CDR1 LNHDA, CDR2 SQIVND (reference sequence). The CDR3 is CASSPGGNSPLHF. CDR3 DNA sequence: TGTGCCAGTAGTCCCGGCGGTAATTCACCCCTCCACTTT.

This clone was picked up a small number of times. The CDR3 DNA sequence: TGTGCCAGCGCGGGACAGGGGAGCATCGGGGAGCTGTTTTTT. Encoded protein: CASAGQGSIGELFF. The V gene is TRBV25-1, the J gene TRBJ2-2, with TRBD1 matching over 10 bases. The V segment lost 8 bases and the J segment 7 bases; nucleotides outside the gene matches: 7. Germline CDR1 and CDR2: MGHDK and SYGVNS. This CDR3 is built from 14 residues. Supplemented by reference TRBV25-1 and TRBJ2-2, the full variable domain reads EADIYQTPRYLVIGTGKKITLECSQTMGHDKMYWYQQDPGMELHLIHYSYGVNSTEKGDLSSESTVSRIRTEHFPLTLESARPSHTSQYLCASAGQGSIGELFFGEGSRLTVL.